Presented here are 17 T cell receptor beta chains from one specimen sequenced in a study of cytomegalovirus exposure and HLA in healthy donors. PCR employed 60 Vbeta and 13 Jbeta primers. Repertoires were generated with immunoSEQ multiplex PCR, while TCRdb's copy carries only in-frame clones and drops some. The sample consists of about 94,000 clones, about 75% of them appearing once. The sequenced material came from PBMCs. These receptors came from a man aged 35-49 years in good health and CMV-seropositive.

The rearrangement uses TRBV27 and TRBJ2-5; 9 bases agree with TRBD1. J was trimmed by 3 bases and V by 3 bases; bases with no gene match: 5. The length of the CDR3 is 15 residues. The V gene's germline CDR1 is MNHEY and CDR2 SMNVEV (reference sequence). This CDR3 is CASSFGTGWKETQYF. CDR3 nucleotide sequence: TGTGCCAGCAGTTTTGGGACAGGGTGGAAAGAGACCCAGTACTTC.

In its sample, this clone was seen a few times. V and J are TRBV28 and TRBJ2-1, with TRBD2 identical over 9 bases. The CDR3 sequence is 14 residues long. Germline CDR1 and CDR2: MDHEN and SYDVKM. Trimming removed 5 bases from V and 8 bases from J; junction bases left unmatched: 7. In nucleotides, the CDR3 is TGTGCCAGCAGTCCCGGGACTAGCAGGCATGAGCAGTTCTTC. It translates to CASSPGTSRHEQFF.

The genes are TRBV5-5 and TRBJ1-1; no firm D call. In germline, CDR1 is SGHKS, CDR2 YYEKEE (reference sequence). This CDR3 comprises 17 residues. Trimming cost V 4 bases and J 0 bases, with 19 bases left between them. The DNA of the CDR3 is TGTGCCAGCAGCCCCCGAAACCCGACACAAATGAACACTGAAGCTTTCTTT. Its protein is CASSPRNPTQMNTEAFF.

The chain joins TRBV20-1 to TRBJ2-7; 7 bases fit TRBD1. The V gene's germline CDR1 is DFQATT and CDR2 SNEGSKA (reference sequence). V shed 6 bases and J 1 base; nucleotides not matched to a gene: 0. CDR3 length: 11 amino acids. The DNA of the CDR3 is TGCAGTGCCAGGGGGTCCTACGAGCAGTACTTC. Protein product: CSARGSYEQYF.

This clone was counted only a few times. V gene TRBV2 combines with J gene TRBJ1-6; 7 nucleotides agree with TRBD1. J lost 10 bases, V lost 4 bases, and 7 bases had no gene match. Germline V gives CDR1 SNHLY, CDR2 FYNNEI. The CDR3 runs 14 residues. CDR3 nucleotides: TGTGCCAGCAGTGTTGGCGACAGGGTCTCACCCCTCCACTTT. It yields the protein CASSVGDRVSPLHF.

The chain employs TRBV19 and TRBJ1-5; possible D gene TRBD1, 6 bases. Germline V gene data show CDR1 as LNHDA and CDR2 as SQIVND (reference sequence). The CDR3 is made up of 16 amino acids. Deletions cut 3 bases from V and 0 bases from J, with 12 bases between. CDR3 nucleotides: TGTGCCAGTAGTATCCGGGACACCCTTAGCAATCAGCCCCAGCATTTT. It yields the protein CASSIRDTLSNQPQHF.

The chain employs TRBV6-5 and TRBJ2-7; TRBD1 aligns across 7 bases. The trim removed 6 bases at V and 3 bases at J, leaving 5 bases unmatched. CDR3 length equals 13 residues. In germline, CDR1 is MNHEY, CDR2 SVGAGI. CDR3 coding DNA: TGTGCCAGCAGATATAGGGACAGCTACGAGCAGTACTTC. This encodes CASRYRDSYEQYF.

The chain joins TRBV5-5 to TRBJ2-3; D uncertain. Per the germline V gene, CDR1 is SGHKS and CDR2 is YYEKEE (reference sequence). The CDR3 covers 13 residues. Trimming pared 6 bases from V and 2 bases from J, leaving 10 bases between. Here the CDR3 DNA reads TGTGCCAGCAAAAACACCCTCACAGATACGCAGTATTTT. Translation gives CASKNTLTDTQYF.

This chain joins TRBV18 and TRBJ2-1; 8 nucleotides match TRBD2. Germline V lookup: CDR1 KGHSH, CDR2 LQKENI. This CDR3 region has 16 residues. Losses at the gene ends were 1 base for V and 1 base for J; bases not matched to a gene: 3. CDR3 DNA: TGTGCCAGCTCACCACTCCCTAGCGGGTCCTACAATGAGCAGTTCTTC. This codes for CASSPLPSGSYNEQFF.

V is TRBV6-5 and J is TRBJ1-6; perhaps TRBD1 as D (5 bases). Trimming pared 6 bases from V and 5 bases from J, leaving 11 bases between. Germline V lookup: CDR1 MNHEY, CDR2 SVGAGI. This CDR3 contains 14 residues. This CDR3 is CASRQGPDNSPLHF. The CDR3 nucleotides read TGTGCCAGCAGGCAGGGTCCCGATAATTCACCCCTCCACTTT.

By sample share, this clone is medium-sized. The CDR3 DNA is TGTGCCAGCACCGACGACACGTACAATGAGCAGTTCTTC. The encoded protein is CASTDDTYNEQFF. The chain uses TRBV2 and TRBJ2-1; D is undetermined. The CDR3 has 13 residues. V lost 7 bases, J lost 4 bases, and 11 bases lay in between. Germline V lookup: CDR1 SNHLY, CDR2 FYNNEI.

The rearrangement joins TRBV11-2 to TRBJ2-2; TRBD1 agrees at 7 bases. Trimming cost V 7 bases and J 5 bases; bases outside gene matches: 19. Per the germline V gene, CDR1 is SGHAT and CDR2 is FQNNGV. The CDR3 sequence is 18 residues long. CDR3 sequence: CASNLTGQSHSGTGELFF. In DNA, the CDR3 is TGTGCCAGCAATTTGACAGGGCAGTCTCATTCCGGGACCGGGGAGCTGTTTTTT. Combining the CDR3 with reference TRBV11-2 and TRBJ2-2 gives the whole variable domain EAGVAQSPRYKIIEKRQSVAFWCNPISGHATLYWYQQILGQGPKLLIQFQNNGVVDDSQLPKDRFSAERLKGVDSTLKIQPAKLEDSAVYLCASNLTGQSHSGTGELFFGEGSRLTVL.

The chain employs TRBV4-1 and TRBJ1-6; D might be TRBD1 (5 bases). In germline, CDR1 is MGHRA, CDR2 YSYEKL. Trimming left V 1 base short and J 10 bases short, with 11 bases between. The CDR3 covers 14 residues. In DNA form, the CDR3 reads TGCGCCAGCAGCCAAGCAGGGATTGAGTCACCCCTCCACTTT. This gives the protein CASSQAGIESPLHF.

This clone was found a few times. The chain employs TRBV5-5 and TRBJ2-7, with TRBD2 as a possible D gene (6 bases). Germline CDR1 SGHKS, CDR2 YYEKEE (reference sequence). The ends were cut back, 2 bases at V and 0 bases at J, with 15 bases in the middle. The CDR3 consists of 16 residues. The CDR3 here is CASSFTGDPSSYEQYF. DNA of the CDR3: TGTGCCAGCAGCTTTACGGGGGACCCGAGCTCCTACGAGCAGTACTTC. Based on the CDR3 plus reference TRBV5-5 and TRBJ2-7, the full variable domain is DAGVTQSPTHLIKTRGQQVTLRCSPISGHKSVSWYQQVLGQGPQFIFQYYEKEERGRGNFPDRFSARQFPNYSSELNVNALLLGDSALYLCASSFTGDPSSYEQYFGPGTRLTVT.

This clone was seen just once. The genes are TRBV10-3 and TRBJ2-1, with TRBD2 identical over 10 bases. The CDR3 totals 14 residues. Per germline, CDR1 ENHRY and CDR2 SYGVKD. With V trimmed by 11 bases and J by 0 bases, 4 bases remained unmatched. This CDR3 is CAASSGGSYNEQFF. Written as DNA, the CDR3 is TGTGCCGCTTCTAGCGGGGGCTCCTACAATGAGCAGTTCTTC.

The chain employs TRBV7-9 and TRBJ2-7; TRBD2 matches 9 bases. J was trimmed by 2 bases and V by 7 bases; bases with no gene match: 9. Germline CDR1 and CDR2: SEHNR and FQNEAQ (reference sequence). The CDR3 is 15 residues long. DNA of the CDR3: TGTGCCAGCACTCCCTCTAGCGGGAATCCCTACGAGCAGTACTTC. Translated, it gives CASTPSSGNPYEQYF.

The rearrangement uses TRBV7-6 and TRBJ2-3, with 11 bases fitting TRBD2. Unmatched junction bases numbered 0, after V lost 1 base and J lost 3 bases. This CDR3 has 15 residues. Germline lookup yields CDR1 SGHVS and CDR2 FNYEAQ. The CDR3 nucleotides are TGTGCCAGCAGCTTAGTAGCGGGGGGGACAGATACGCAGTATTTT. This codes for CASSLVAGGTDTQYF. Full variable domain (missing parts from reference TRBV7-6 and TRBJ2-3): GAGVSQSPRYKVTKRGQDVALRCDPISGHVSLYWYRQALGQGPEFLTYFNYEAQQDKSGLPNDRFSAERPEGSISTLTIQRTEQRDSAMYRCASSLVAGGTDTQYFGPGTRLTVL.